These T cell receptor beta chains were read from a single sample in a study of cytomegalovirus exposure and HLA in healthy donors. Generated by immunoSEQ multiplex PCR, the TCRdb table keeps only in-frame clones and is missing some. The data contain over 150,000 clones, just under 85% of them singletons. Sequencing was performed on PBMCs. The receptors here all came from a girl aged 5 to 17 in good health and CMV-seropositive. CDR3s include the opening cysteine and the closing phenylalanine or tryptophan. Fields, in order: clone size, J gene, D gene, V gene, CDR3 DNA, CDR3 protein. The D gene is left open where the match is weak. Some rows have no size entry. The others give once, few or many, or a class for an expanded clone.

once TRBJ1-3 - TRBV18 TGTGCCAGCTCACCACCTAGGGGGATGGCTGGAAACACCATATATTTT CASSPPRGMAGNTIYF
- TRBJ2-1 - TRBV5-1 TGCGCCAGCAGCTTGGGGCAGGGTGCCAATGAGCAGTTCTTC CASSLGQGANEQFF
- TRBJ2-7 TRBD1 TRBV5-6 TGTGCCAGCGGGGGCTGGACAGGGTCCTACGAGCAGTACTTC CASGGWTGSYEQYF
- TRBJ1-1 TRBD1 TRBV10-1 TGCGCCAGCAGTATTGACAGGGAGACTGAAGCTTTCTTT CASSIDRETEAFF
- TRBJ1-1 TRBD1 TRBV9 TGTGCCAGCAGCGCACAGGGGGGTTTGAACACTGAAGCTTTCTTT CASSAQGGLNTEAFF
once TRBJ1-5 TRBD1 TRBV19 TGTGCCAGTACCCCGACAGGGAGCAATCAGCCCCAGCATTTT CASTPTGSNQPQHF
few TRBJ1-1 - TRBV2 TGTGCCAGCAGTGTGACCCTTGGGAGGTACACTGAAGCTTTCTTT CASSVTLGRYTEAFF
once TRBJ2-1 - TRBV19 TGTGCCAGTAGTATAGGTACGATCGGTGAGCAGTTCTTC CASSIGTIGEQFF
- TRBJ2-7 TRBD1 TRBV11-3 TGTGCCAGCAGCTTATCAGGGGGCATGTACGAGCAGTACTTC CASSLSGGMYEQYF
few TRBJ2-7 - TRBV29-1 TGCAGCGTTGAATTACAGGATCAGCAGTACTTC CSVELQDQQYF
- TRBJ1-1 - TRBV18 TGTGCCAGCACACAAACAGAAAACACTGAAGCTTTCTTT CASTQTENTEAFF
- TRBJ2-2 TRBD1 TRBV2 TGTGCCAGCAGTCGGGACAGGGAGAGAAACACCGGGGAGCTGTTTTTT CASSRDRERNTGELFF
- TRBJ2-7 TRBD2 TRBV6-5 TGTGCCAGCAGTTACGCGCGGGGGAGTACCTACGAGCAGTACTTC CASSYARGSTYEQYF
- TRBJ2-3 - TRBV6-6 TGTGCCAGCAGTTACGAGGGGGGGCCGGGGGCAGATACGCAGTATTTT CASSYEGGPGADTQYF
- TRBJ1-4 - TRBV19 TGTGCCAGTAGTCCGACAGCTGCAACTAATGAAAAACTGTTTTTT CASSPTAATNEKLFF
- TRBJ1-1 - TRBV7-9 TGTGCCAGCAGCTTAGCCCAGGGCGGTGGCACTGAAGCTTTCTTT CASSLAQGGGTEAFF
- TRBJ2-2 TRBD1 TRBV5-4 TGTGCCAGCAGCCGTGGTGGGACAGCTATTAACATGAACACCGGGGAGCTGTTTTTT CASSRGGTAINMNTGELFF
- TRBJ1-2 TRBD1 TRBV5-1 TGCGCCAGCAGCTTGGGGGGACAGTTATCTAACTATGGCTACACCTTC CASSLGGQLSNYGYTF
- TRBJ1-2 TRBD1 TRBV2 TGTGCCAGCAGCCGACAGGGTGCGTCCTATGGCTACACCTTC CASSRQGASYGYTF
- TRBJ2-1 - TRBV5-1 TGCGCCAGCAGCCCTAGGTACGGACTAACCGCTAACAATGAGCAGTTCTTC CASSPRYGLTANNEQFF
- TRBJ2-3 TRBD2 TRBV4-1 TGCGCCAGCAGCCATTTAGCGGGGGTGGGAGATACGCAGTATTTT CASSHLAGVGDTQYF
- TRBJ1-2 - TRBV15 TGTGCCACCAGCAGAGATCAAAATCCAGGGGTCGAAGGCTACACCTTC CATSRDQNPGVEGYTF
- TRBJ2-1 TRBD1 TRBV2 TGTGCCAGTCAGACAGGGGATAGGAATGAGCAGTTCTTC CASQTGDRNEQFF
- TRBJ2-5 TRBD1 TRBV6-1 TGTGCCAGCAGTGTCGGACAGGGGGATTTGGAGACCCAGTACTTC CASSVGQGDLETQYF
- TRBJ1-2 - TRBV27 TGTGCCAGCAGCCCTAAGGGCCTCGGAGGGAATGGCTACGCCTTC CASSPKGLGGNGYAF
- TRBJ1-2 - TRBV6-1 TGTGCCAGCAGTGAAAGACAGCATAATGGCTACACCTTC CASSERQHNGYTF
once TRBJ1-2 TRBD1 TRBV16 TGTGCCAGCAGCCAAACCCAACAGGGGATCCGCTATGGCTACACCTTC CASSQTQQGIRYGYTF
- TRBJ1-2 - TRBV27 TGTGCCAGCAGTTTTAGCACCGATCTAGGCTATGGCTACACCTTC CASSFSTDLGYGYTF
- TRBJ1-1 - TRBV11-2 TGTGCCAGCAAAGACTGGACAGTCGAAGCTTTCTTT CASKDWTVEAFF
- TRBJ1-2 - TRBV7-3 TGTGCCAGCAGCCAACAACAAGGAGGCGGCTACACCTTC CASSQQQGGGYTF
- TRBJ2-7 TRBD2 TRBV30 TGTGCCTGGACGTTAGCGGGACTAGCGGGGGGCGGAAGTTCCTACGAGCAGTACTTC CAWTLAGLAGGGSSYEQYF
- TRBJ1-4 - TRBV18 TGTGCCAGCTCACCGTCGTGGCCTGCAAATGAAAAACTGTTTTTT CASSPSWPANEKLFF
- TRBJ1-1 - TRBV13 TGTGCCAGCAGTTTTTTCCCAGCAGGGAATGAAGCTTTCTTT CASSFFPAGNEAFF
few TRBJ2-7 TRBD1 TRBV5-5 TGTGCCAGCAGCTGGGACAGGGCATACGAGCAGTACTTC CASSWDRAYEQYF
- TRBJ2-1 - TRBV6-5 TGTGCCAGCAGCCTGGAGGGGGCTGCTGAGCAGTTCTTC CASSLEGAAEQFF
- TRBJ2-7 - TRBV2 TGTGCCAGCAGTGAGCTGGGACAAAGCCCTACCTACGAGCAGTACTTC CASSELGQSPTYEQYF
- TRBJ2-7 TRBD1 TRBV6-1 TGTGCCAGCAGAGCACGACAGGGAAGCACTTACGAGCAGTACTTC CASRARQGSTYEQYF
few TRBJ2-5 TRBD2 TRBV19 TGTGCCAGTAGTATGCGAGCGGGGGGTTTTGAGGAGACCCAGTACTTC CASSMRAGGFEETQYF
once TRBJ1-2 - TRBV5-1 TGCGCCAGCAGCTTGGATCCTACAGGGATCTACACCTTC CASSLDPTGIYTF
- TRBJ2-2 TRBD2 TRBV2 TGTGCCAGCAGCAACCCGGGACTAGTGGATCGGGAGCTGTTTTTT CASSNPGLVDRELFF
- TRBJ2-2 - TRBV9 TGTGCCAGCAGCTCCCCCCGGGGACTCGCGAACACCGGGGAGCTGTTTTTT CASSSPRGLANTGELFF
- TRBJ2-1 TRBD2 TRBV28 TGTGCCAGCAGCCTCTACGGGGGGGGGCGCTCCTACAATGAGCAGTTCTTC CASSLYGGGRSYNEQFF
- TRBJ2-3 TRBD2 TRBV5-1 TGCGCCAGCAGCTACAAAGCGGGGGGGCCCACAGATACGCAGTATTTT CASSYKAGGPTDTQYF
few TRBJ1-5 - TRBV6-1 TGTGCCAGCAGTGGACAGGACAACTCAAATCAGCCCCAGCATTTT CASSGQDNSNQPQHF
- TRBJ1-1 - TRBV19 TGTGCCAGTAGTATAGGAGGCCCCACGAACACTGAAGCTTTCTTT CASSIGGPTNTEAFF
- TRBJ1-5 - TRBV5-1 TGCGCCAGCAGCTTGGAAGGCAGGGGAATAGGTCAGCCCCAGCATTTT CASSLEGRGIGQPQHF
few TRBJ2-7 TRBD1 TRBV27 TGTGCCAGCAGGCCGGGACAGTCCTACGAGCAGTACTTC CASRPGQSYEQYF
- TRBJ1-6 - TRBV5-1 TGCGCCAGCAGCTTGCTCGATCCGGAGAATTCACCCCTCCACTTT CASSLLDPENSPLHF
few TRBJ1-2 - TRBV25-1 TGTGCCAGCAGCCAGGACAGACGCCTTAACTATGGCTACACCTTC CASSQDRRLNYGYTF
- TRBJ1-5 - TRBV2 TGTGCCAGCAGTGCAAATCAGCCCCAGCATTTT CASSANQPQHF
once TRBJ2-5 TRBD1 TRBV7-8 TGTGCCAGCAGCGTACAGGGGGGCCAAGAGACCCAGTACTTC CASSVQGGQETQYF
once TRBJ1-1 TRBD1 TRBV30 TGTGCCTGTATGACAGGGAAGGGCTCTGAAGCTTTCTTT CACMTGKGSEAFF
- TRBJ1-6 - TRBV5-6 TGTGCCAGCAGCCTGGACTTTGCTTCGAGCTCCTATAATTCACCCCTCCACTTT CASSLDFASSSYNSPLHF
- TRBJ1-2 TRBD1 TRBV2 TGTGCCAGCAGCATCGACAGGGGATCATTCTATGGCTACACCTTC CASSIDRGSFYGYTF
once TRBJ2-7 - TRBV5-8 TGTGCCAGCAGCTTGGAGGCGGCTAGCTCCTACGAGCAGTACTTC CASSLEAASSYEQYF
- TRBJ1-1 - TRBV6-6 TGTGCCAGCAGTCGGGGACAAGAGAACACTGAAGCTTTCTTT CASSRGQENTEAFF
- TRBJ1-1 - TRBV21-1 TGTGCCAGCGCCAGAGAGGGGGGGGTCACTGAAGCTTTCTTT CASAREGGVTEAFF